Below, 21 T cell receptor beta chains from the same sample are listed, as sequenced in a study of blood T cell repertoires in COVID-19. Libraries were prepared by immunoSEQ multiplex PCR; TCRdb keeps only in-frame clonotypes and omits some of them. The table lists about 52,000 clones, about 88% of them singletons. The material sequenced was peripheral blood. The receptors stem from a human donor with active COVID-19. The donor label of this sample is uncertain.

V and J are TRBV11-2 and TRBJ2-3; D gene ambiguous. The V gene lost 8 bases and the J gene lost 0 bases, with 12 bases spanning the gap. This CDR3 has 14 amino acids. The germline V gene has CDR1 SGHAT and CDR2 FQNNGV. Here the CDR3 reads CASGRDFSTDTQYF. Written as DNA, the CDR3 is TGTGCCAGCGGCCGAGACTTTAGCACAGATACGCAGTATTTT.

This clone was recorded a few times. The chain links TRBV4-2 to TRBJ1-1; 7 bases fit TRBD1. The CDR3 totals 15 residues. The V segment lost 4 bases and the J segment 0 bases; nucleotides outside the gene matches: 5. Germline V gene lookup returns CDR1 LGHNA and CDR2 YNFKEQ. The CDR3, as DNA: TGTGCCAGCAGCCCCCAGACAGGGATGAACACTGAAGCTTTCTTT. It encodes CASSPQTGMNTEAFF.

This chain connects TRBV27 to TRBJ2-1; TRBD2 aligns across 9 bases. The V and J ends lost 5 bases and 4 bases, in that order; junction bases with no gene match: 3. The length of the CDR3 is 14 residues. Germline V gene data show CDR1 as MNHEY and CDR2 as SMNVEV (reference sequence). Here the CDR3 reads CASSKAGGYNEQFF. CDR3 nucleotide sequence: TGTGCCAGCAGTAAGGCGGGGGGGTACAATGAGCAGTTCTTC.

The rearrangement joins TRBV7-2 to TRBJ2-1, with 8 bases fitting TRBD2. CDR1 and CDR2 from the germline V gene are SGHTA and FQGNSA. The CDR3 sequence is 16 residues long. Trimming at V came to 3 bases and at J to 3 bases, leaving 7 bases not matched to a gene. The CDR3 nucleotides read TGTGCCAGCAGCTTGACTAGCGTCAGGCTCTACAATGAGCAGTTCTTC. Encoded protein: CASSLTSVRLYNEQFF.

V usage is TRBV5-5 and J usage is TRBJ2-7, with 9 bases fitting TRBD1. Unmatched junction bases numbered 9, after V lost 4 bases and J lost 7 bases. Germline CDR1 is SGHKS and CDR2 is YYEKEE (reference sequence). The CDR3 is 14 residues long. The DNA for the CDR3 is TGTGCCAGCAGCCTTGGAGGGACAGGGATTGAGCAGTACTTC. This sequence encodes CASSLGGTGIEQYF.

The chain joins TRBV7-2 to TRBJ2-1; 7 bases line up with TRBD2. This CDR3 has 15 residues. Germline values: CDR1 SGHTA, CDR2 FQGNSA. With 5 bases clipped from V and 2 bases from J, the junction kept 6 bases outside the gene matches. The CDR3 is CASSRGLGTYNEQFF. DNA for the CDR3: TGTGCCAGCAGCCGTGGACTAGGAACCTACAATGAGCAGTTCTTC.

This rearrangement joins TRBV27 to TRBJ1-2, with TRBD1 identical over 7 bases. The CDR3 covers 14 residues. Germline CDR1 MNHEY, CDR2 SMNVEV (reference sequence). V lost 7 bases and J lost 7; bases outside the gene matches: 12. CDR3 DNA sequence: TGTGCCAGCACCTCCCAGGGGGTTTCGAGTGGCTACACCTTC. Amino acid sequence: CASTSQGVSSGYTF.

CDR3 nucleotide sequence: TGCGCCAGCAGCTTGGAGCTGCGCTACGAGCAGTACTTC. As protein: CASSLELRYEQYF. This rearrangement joins TRBV5-1 to TRBJ2-7, with no clear D. V was pared by 0 bases and J by 3 bases, with 7 bases between. Looked up from germline, CDR1 is SGHRS and CDR2 is YFSETQ. The CDR3 consists of 13 residues.

V usage is TRBV13 and J usage is TRBJ1-6, with unresolved D. Germline CDR1 is PRHDT and CDR2 is FYEKMQ (reference sequence). The CDR3 has 15 residues. The V gene lost 5 bases and the J gene lost 10 bases, with 18 bases spanning the gap. The DNA of the CDR3 is TGTGCCAGCAGCGCTCCGGGAGGGAATAGCTCACCCCTCCACTTT. Protein sequence: CASSAPGGNSSPLHF.

CDR3 sequence (DNA): TGTGCCAGCAGCCCTGACAGGCTTACAAATTCACCCCTCCACTTT. Its translation: CASSPDRLTNSPLHF. This chain joins TRBV11-2 and TRBJ1-6, with D perhaps matching TRBD1 (6 bases). This CDR3 has 15 amino acids. CDR1 and CDR2 (germline): SGHAT, FQNNGV. V dropped 5 bases and J dropped 7 bases, with 15 bases sitting between them.

This sequence joins TRBV28 and TRBJ1-4, with TRBD1 identical over 10 bases. J lost 7 bases, V lost 2 bases, and 10 bases had no gene match. This CDR3 spans 17 amino acids. Per the germline V gene, CDR1 is MDHEN and CDR2 is SYDVKM. CDR3 bases: TGTGCCAGCAGTTTAAATCGTTTGGGGACAGGGGTTGAAAAACTGTTTTTT. Translating it yields CASSLNRLGTGVEKLFF.

By sample fraction, this clone is medium-sized. The chain recombines TRBV7-2 with TRBJ1-1, with 9 bases that match TRBD1. Germline values: CDR1 SGHTA, CDR2 FQGNSA. V trimming: 1 base; J trimming: 0 bases; junction bases outside the gene matches: 9. There are 18 residues in the CDR3. The CDR3 loop reads CASSLGRGQGLLNTEAFF. The CDR3 DNA sequence: TGTGCCAGCAGCTTAGGGCGGGGACAGGGTCTATTGAACACTGAAGCTTTCTTT.

This clone occurred once. The chain carries TRBV7-6 and TRBJ2-6, with 11 bases identical to TRBD2. With 5 bases clipped from V and 0 bases from J, the junction kept 18 bases outside the gene matches. Germline V gene sequence: CDR1 SGHVS, CDR2 FNYEAQ. The CDR3 is made up of 22 amino acids. The CDR3 loop is CASSLRTTPLAGAISGANVLTF. CDR3 nucleotide sequence: TGTGCCAGCAGCCTAAGAACCACGCCACTAGCGGGGGCTATCTCTGGGGCCAACGTCCTGACTTTC.

The chain uses TRBV9 and TRBJ2-4, with 7 nucleotides matching TRBD1. This CDR3 is built from 15 residues. Unmatched junction bases numbered 4, after V lost 4 bases and J lost 0 bases. Germline V CDR1 and CDR2: SGDLS, YYNGEE. The CDR3 bases are TGTGCCAGCAGCCGGGACAGTCTAGCCAAAAACATTCAGTACTTC. Protein: CASSRDSLAKNIQYF. The full variable domain, with the rest looked up from reference TRBV9 and TRBJ2-4, is DSGVTQTPKHLITATGQRVTLRCSPRSGDLSVYWYQQSLDQGLQFLIQYYNGEERAKGNILERFSAQQFPDLHSELNLSSLELGDSALYFCASSRDSLAKNIQYFGAGTRLSVL.

The chain combines TRBV5-5 with TRBJ1-4, with D maybe TRBD1 (6 bases). Germline lookup yields CDR1 SGHKS and CDR2 YYEKEE (reference sequence). The CDR3 spans 18 residues. Trimming shortened V by 2 bases and J by 3 bases, and 20 bases separated the two germline ends. The CDR3: CASSFEADRKRANEKLFF. In DNA form, the CDR3 reads TGTGCCAGCAGCTTCGAGGCGGACAGAAAACGAGCTAATGAAAAACTGTTTTTT. The entire variable domain, with the rest obtained from reference TRBV5-5 and TRBJ1-4, is as follows: DAGVTQSPTHLIKTRGQQVTLRCSPISGHKSVSWYQQVLGQGPQFIFQYYEKEERGRGNFPDRFSARQFPNYSSELNVNALLLGDSALYLCASSFEADRKRANEKLFFGSGTQLSVL.

This clone was seen once. The V call is TRBV6-6, the J call TRBJ2-1; D remains ambiguous. Germline V gene data show CDR1 as MNHNY and CDR2 as SVGAGI (reference sequence). There are 14 residues in the CDR3. Trimming cost V 6 bases and J 9 bases, with 18 bases left between them. The CDR3 coding sequence is TGTGCCAGCAGATCCCGTCTCTACTCCATTGAGCAGTTCTTC. Protein product: CASRSRLYSIEQFF.

The chain has TRBV2 and TRBJ2-5, with 7 bases aligning to TRBD1. The CDR3 is 15 amino acids. Per the germline V gene, CDR1 is SNHLY and CDR2 is FYNNEI. J was trimmed by 2 bases and V by 4 bases; bases with no gene match: 7. CDR3 region: CASSAQGVIQETQYF. DNA of the CDR3: TGTGCCAGCAGTGCGCAGGGGGTAATACAAGAGACCCAGTACTTC.

The chain couples TRBV19 to TRBJ1-1, with TRBD1 matching over 8 bases. The junction had 5 bases not matched to a gene; V was cut back by 6 bases and J by 2 bases. CDR3 length: 14 amino acids. The germline V gene encodes CDR1 LNHDA and CDR2 SQIVND (reference sequence). CDR3 sequence (DNA): TGTGCCAGTAGCCGGGACAGGCACAACACTGAAGCTTTCTTT. It specifies CASSRDRHNTEAFF.

A remark on this clone: The germline gene is not matched at one end of the junction; a read error may be the cause. The V gene is TRBV2, the J gene TRBJ2-7; D is possibly TRBD2 (5 bases). The germline V gene encodes CDR1 SNHLY and CDR2 FYNNEI. The CDR3 loop spans 13 amino acids. The CDR3 bases are TGTGCCAGCAGCGTACTAGTCTCCCACGAGCAGTACTTC. Its translation: CASSVLVSHEQYF.

The chain couples TRBV27 to TRBJ2-6; maybe TRBD2 (6 bases). The CDR3 length is 17 residues. Germline V gene sequence: CDR1 MNHEY, CDR2 SMNVEV (reference sequence). V was shortened by 1 base and J by 0 bases, with 10 bases between the two germline ends. CDR3 bases: TGTGCCAGCAGTTTATGGCAGGGAGGCTCTGGGGCCAACGTCCTGACTTTC. The encoded protein is CASSLWQGGSGANVLTF.

The chain uses TRBV11-2 and TRBJ1-4, with 8 positions matching TRBD1. Losses at the gene ends were 1 base for V and 5 bases for J; bases not matched to a gene: 6. CDR1 and CDR2 from the germline V gene are SGHAT and FQNNGV. This CDR3 spans 16 amino acids. CDR3 coding DNA: TGTGCCAGCAGCTTAGGGGACAGGAGAGCGAATGAAAAACTGTTTTTT. Its translation is CASSLGDRRANEKLFF.